The sequence of this T cell receptor beta chain was determined in a study of cytomegalovirus exposure and HLA in healthy donors. Concerning this clone: What it binds is not known.

Broader study findings: Analysis was carried out at a later point, and it linked a missense DCLRE1C variant to TCR beta V- and J-gene trimming. In a later analysis, several top co-occurrence clusters appeared linked to parvovirus B19, influenza, CMV and Epstein-Barr virus. Segments of the TCR beta V type were, in most cases, productive about 87% or about 30% of the time in an earlier analysis. According to the study, approximately 150 TCR beta chains were cytomegalovirus-associated.

Primers for the PCR totalled 60 Vbeta and 13 Jbeta. Profiling relied on immunoSEQ multiplex PCR, and the TCRdb table lists in-frame clones only, not all of them. The table shows 110,000 to 150,000 clones, with more than 65% occurring only once. The germline CDR1 and CDR2 sequences are SGDLS and YYNGEE. V lost 3 bases and J lost 4; bases outside the gene matches: 3. The CDR3 is made up of 14 amino acids. The sequencing sample was made of PBMCs. The receptor was derived from a woman in her thirties in good health and CMV-seronegative. The rearrangement joins TRBV9 to TRBJ2-3, with 9 bases lining up with TRBD1. The CDR3 reads CASSARQGADTQYF. CDR3 nucleotide sequence: TGTGCCAGCAGCGCCCGACAGGGGGCAGATACGCAGTATTTT.